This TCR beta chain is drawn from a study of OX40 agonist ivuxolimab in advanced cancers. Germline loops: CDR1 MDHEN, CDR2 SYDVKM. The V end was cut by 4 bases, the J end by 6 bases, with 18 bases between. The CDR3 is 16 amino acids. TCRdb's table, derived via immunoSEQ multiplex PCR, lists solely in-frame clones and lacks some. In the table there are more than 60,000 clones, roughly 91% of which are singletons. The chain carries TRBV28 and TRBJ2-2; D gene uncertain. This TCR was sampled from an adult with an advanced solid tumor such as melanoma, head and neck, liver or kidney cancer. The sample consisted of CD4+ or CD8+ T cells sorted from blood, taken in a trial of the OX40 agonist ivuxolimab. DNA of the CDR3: TGTGCCAGCAGTTCCCCCGGGTCCCCATATCCCGGGGAGCTGTTTTTT. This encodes CASSSPGSPYPGELFF.